The clone carrying this T cell receptor (beta chain) was observed a handful of times. The sample belongs to a study of control samples from healthy donors and cancer patients. This table comes from immunoSEQ multiplex PCR, and its TCRdb copy is limited to in-frame clones, with some not included. This sample carries under 7,500 clones, roughly 80% of them seen once, and the ten largest clones take about 15%. CDR1 and CDR2 from the germline V gene are SQVTM and ANQGSEA. The ends were cut back, 7 bases at V and 10 bases at J, with 14 bases in the middle. This CDR3 has 11 amino acids. The sequence was obtained from a male donor with melanoma. The rearrangement uses TRBV29-1 and TRBJ2-1; a weak D match, TRBD2 (5 bases). Sequencing used formalin-fixed, paraffin-embedded tissue. The DNA for the CDR3 is TGCAGCGCGCGTCGGACTGAAGAGCAGTTCTTC. It codes for CSARRTEEQFF.